Listed below are T cell receptor beta chains from one sample, sequenced in a study of cytomegalovirus exposure and HLA in healthy donors. Repertoires were generated with immunoSEQ multiplex PCR, while TCRdb's copy carries only in-frame clones and drops some. The sample includes over 100,000 clones, around 87% of them seen just once. The sequenced material came from PBMCs. The receptors stem from a woman younger than 30 in good health and CMV-seropositive. Each CDR3 is given with its conserved first and last residue. The D gene is left open where the match is weak. Size values are once, few and many counts, or a class for expanded clones, and some rows have none.

CDR3aa,CDR3nt,v_gene,abundance,j_gene,d_gene
CASSLVYPTYNEQFF,TGTGCCAGCAGTCTCGTATACCCAACTTACAATGAGCAGTTCTTC,TRBV27,.,TRBJ2-1,.
CASSSGQGASGNTIYF,TGTGCCAGCAGTTCGGGACAGGGGGCGTCAGGAAACACCATATATTTT,TRBV6-6,.,TRBJ1-3,TRBD1
CASSAPVQGAAYEQYF,TGTGCCAGCAGCGCTCCGGTGCAGGGGGCTGCCTACGAGCAGTACTTC,TRBV9,.,TRBJ2-7,TRBD1
CASSPRTGILGDQYF,TGTGCCAGCTCACCAAGAACAGGGATTTTGGGTGACCAGTACTTC,TRBV18,.,TRBJ2-5,.
CASSPGTTGELFF,TGTGCCAGCAGCCCGGGAACCACCGGGGAGCTGTTTTTT,TRBV13,.,TRBJ2-2,.
CASSYNGNQETQYF,TGCGCCAGCAGCTACAATGGCAACCAAGAGACCCAGTACTTC,TRBV5-1,.,TRBJ2-5,.
CASSQDWLAKNIQYF,TGCGCCAGCAGCCAAGATTGGCTAGCCAAAAACATTCAGTACTTC,TRBV4-1,once,TRBJ2-4,.
CASSLDRSPNTEAFF,TGTGCCAGCAGCTTAGACAGATCACCGAACACTGAAGCTTTCTTT,TRBV11-3,.,TRBJ1-1,.
CASKWGDYGYTF,TGTGCCAGCAAGTGGGGGGACTATGGCTACACCTTC,TRBV27,few,TRBJ1-2,.
CASSPQSGGGTDTQYF,TGTGCCAGCTCACCACAGAGCGGGGGGGGCACAGATACGCAGTATTTT,TRBV18,.,TRBJ2-3,TRBD2
CASSEWATYGYTF,TGTGCCAGCAGTGAATGGGCGACCTATGGCTACACCTTC,TRBV6-1,.,TRBJ1-2,.
CASSRDRANYGYTF,TGTGCCAGCAGTCGGGACAGGGCTAACTATGGCTACACCTTC,TRBV2,.,TRBJ1-2,TRBD1
CASSLSSSDGETQYF,TGTGCCAGCAGCTTATCGTCTAGCGACGGTGAGACCCAGTACTTC,TRBV7-2,.,TRBJ2-5,.
CASSSTDHSAGYTF,TGTGCCAGCAGTTCGACAGACCATTCAGCCGGCTACACCTTC,TRBV25-1,.,TRBJ1-2,.
CAISRDTTSNTEAFF,TGTGCCATCAGTAGGGACACCACCTCCAACACTGAAGCTTTCTTT,TRBV10-3,.,TRBJ1-1,.
CASSVTSSYNEQFF,TGTGCCAGCAGCGTGACTAGCTCCTACAATGAGCAGTTCTTC,TRBV9,few,TRBJ2-1,.
CASSQIVGAGSPLHF,TGTGCCAGCAGCCAGATCGTGGGGGCCGGTTCACCCCTCCACTTT,TRBV14,.,TRBJ1-6,.
CASSIGYRGKGSPEAFF,TGTGCCAGCAGCATCGGATATAGGGGCAAAGGTAGCCCTGAAGCTTTCTTT,TRBV7-6,.,TRBJ1-1,.
CASRGQGGISGYTF,TGTGCCAGCAGAGGACAGGGGGGAATTAGTGGCTACACCTTC,TRBV6-6,few,TRBJ1-2,TRBD1
CASSYSGAGTGELFF,TGTGCCAGCAGTTACTCGGGGGCAGGCACCGGGGAGCTGTTTTTT,TRBV6-5,.,TRBJ2-2,.
CASSQDSARFSGNTIYF,TGCGCCAGCAGCCAAGACAGTGCTAGATTCTCTGGAAACACCATATATTTT,TRBV5-1,.,TRBJ1-3,.
CASSRGQARSGANVLTF,TGCGCCAGCAGCAGGGGACAGGCGCGCTCTGGGGCCAACGTCCTGACTTTC,TRBV4-1,.,TRBJ2-6,TRBD1
CASSPGASGISNEQFF,TGTGCCAGCAGCCCCGGTGCGAGCGGGATATCGAATGAGCAGTTCTTC,TRBV7-8,once,TRBJ2-1,TRBD2
CASSRDVTGFYGYTF,TGCGCCAGCAGCCGAGACGTTACAGGTTTCTATGGCTACACCTTC,TRBV4-3,.,TRBJ1-2,.